These 2 T cell receptor beta chains share one sample of origin, sequenced in a study of T cells after yellow fever vaccination. TCRdb re-derived calls from the 5' RACE reads in MiXCR, one entry per CDR3 protein. The sample carries roughly 500,000 distinct CDR3 sequences, around 21% recorded once. The sample in question was PBMCs, obtained 15 days after the yellow fever booster vaccination. Every receptor here comes from a man aged 25-40 years who received the YFV17D yellow fever vaccine.

This clonotype has a handful of counts. V and J are TRBV5-1 and TRBJ2-3; TRBD2 matches 12 bases. CDR3 size: 18 residues. The V and J ends lost 2 bases and 4 bases, in that order; junction bases with no gene match: 11. Germline V CDR1 and CDR2: SGHRS, YFSETQ. The CDR3 region has the DNA TGCGCCAGCAGCTTTAGACTAGCGGGAGCGCCTCGTCCAGATACGCAGTATTTT. Translation gives CASSFRLAGAPRPDTQYF.

V and J are TRBV4-1 and TRBJ2-3; 10 bases fit TRBD2. CDR3 length: 19 amino acids. V gave up 0 bases and J gave up 4 bases; unmatched junction bases: 13. The V gene's germline CDR1 is MGHRA and CDR2 YSYEKL. The CDR3, as DNA: TGCGCCAGCAGCCAAGATCCACGACCTAGCGGGAGAGGCGCAGATACGCAGTATTTT. This gives the protein CASSQDPRPSGRGADTQYF.